This T cell receptor (beta chain) is drawn from a study of T cell responses to AZD1222 COVID-19 vaccine. Study-wide points: Spike-specific TCR breadth and depth grew following two AZD1222 doses.

The V end was cut by 4 bases, the J end by 7 bases, with 11 bases between. CDR3 length: 13 amino acids. The germline V gene encodes CDR1 MNHEY and CDR2 SVGAGI. About this clone itself: The antigen is undetermined.

Only in-frame clones appear in the TCRdb table, and some are missing; sequencing was by immunoSEQ multiplex PCR. The profile shows some 130,000 clones, more than 85% of them singletons. This chain joins TRBV6-5 and TRBJ1-5; D perhaps matches TRBD1 (6 bases). The origin of this receptor is an adult in good health. Sample: peripheral blood, taken on day 0 of AZD1222 vaccination. CDR3 nucleotides: TGTGCCAGCAGTTCCGGGGGCGGACAGCCCCAGCATTTT. Protein: CASSSGGGQPQHF.